This TCR beta chain was sequenced for a study of cytomegalovirus exposure and HLA in healthy donors. As for this clone: Its antigen is unidentified.

Findings and limits, study-wide: The study put some 150 TCR beta chains on its list as cytomegalovirus-associated.

Clones were sequenced by immunoSEQ multiplex PCR, and TCRdb holds only the in-frame ones, with some missing. This table holds approximately 140,000 clones, around nine tenths found once. The receptor was isolated from a woman aged 18 to 35 in good health and CMV-seropositive. The sample comprised PBMCs.

For the CDR3, the DNA is TGTGCCAGCAGTGAATCGACAAGTACCCGGGGCTACACCTTC. It yields the protein CASSESTSTRGYTF. The V call is TRBV25-1, the J call TRBJ1-2; D gene unclear. Trimming shortened V by 1 base and J by 8 bases, and 14 bases separated the two germline ends. The germline V gene has CDR1 MGHDK and CDR2 SYGVNS. The CDR3 contains 14 residues.